Listed below are T cell receptor beta chains from one sample, sequenced in a study of T-cell memory formation after mild COVID-19. In TCRdb, the 5' RACE reads were re-called with MiXCR into one record per CDR3 protein. The data hold 470,000 or so distinct CDR3 sequences, with 15% to 20% observed a single time. The specimen was PBMCs or a T cell subset sorted from them (not recorded which). The receptors stem from an adult woman who had mild COVID-19 (a few samples of this study predate the infection). Cell type and time point are not known. The CDR3 runs from the conserved cysteine through the conserved F or W. The order of the fields is CDR3 length, V gene, D gene, J gene, clone size, CDR3 protein, CDR3 DNA. A D gene is named only where the DNA matches it firmly. Where a row states a size, it is once, few, many or the class of an expanded clone; other rows omit it.

>17|TRBV21-1|-|TRBJ2-7|few
CASSKGARGKGAGEQYF
TGTGCCAGCAGCAAAGGGGCCCGTGGGAAGGGGGCGGGCGAGCAGTACTTC
>14|TRBV12-3/TRBV12-4|-|TRBJ2-6|few
CASSSDRGANVLTF
TGTGCCAGCAGTTCAGACAGGGGGGCCAACGTCCTGACTTTC
>13|TRBV7-9|-|TRBJ2-5|-
CASSLRGQETQYF
TGTGCCAGCAGCTTAAGGGGGCAAGAGACCCAGTACTTC
>15|TRBV6-5|TRBD2|TRBJ2-3|-
CASRGLAVGGDTQYF
TGTGCCAGCAGGGGACTAGCGGTTGGTGGGGATACGCAGTATTTT
>17|TRBV24-1|TRBD1|TRBJ2-3|many
CATSPGTGYPQGDTQYF
TGTGCCACCAGCCCCGGGACAGGATATCCCCAAGGAGATACGCAGTATTTT
>13|TRBV2|TRBD2|TRBJ2-1|-
CASSNILAGVLFF
TGTGCCAGCAGTAACATCCTAGCGGGAGTACTGTTCTTC
>10|TRBV29-1|-|TRBJ1-1|-
CSVWTVEAFF
TGCAGCGTTTGGACTGTTGAAGCTTTCTTT
>9|TRBV7-8|-|TRBJ2-5|-
CAVGETQYF
TGTGCGGTGGGGGAGACCCAGTACTTC
>15|TRBV6-1|-|TRBJ1-2|-
CASRRLPGDNYGYTF
TGTGCCAGCAGGCGGCTCCCGGGGGACAACTATGGCTACACCTTC
>12|TRBV29-1|-|TRBJ2-2|few
CSVEGSLGELFF
TGCAGCGTTGAGGGGTCCCTTGGGGAGCTGTTTTTT
>14|TRBV7-3|-|TRBJ2-1|-
CASSWGSGYNEQFF
TGTGCCAGCAGCTGGGGTAGCGGCTACAATGAGCAGTTCTTC
>15|TRBV5-1|TRBD1|TRBJ2-7|-
CASSLEQGASYEQYF
TGCGCCAGCAGCTTGGAGCAGGGGGCCTCCTACGAGCAGTACTTC
>14|TRBV16|-|TRBJ2-5|-
CASSQSIRGETQYF
TGTGCCAGCAGCCAATCGATAAGGGGAGAGACCCAGTACTTC
>15|TRBV15|TRBD1|TRBJ1-5|-
CATSRGGGSNQPQHF
TGTGCCACCAGCAGAGGAGGGGGCAGCAATCAGCCCCAGCATTTT
>14|TRBV20-1|-|TRBJ1-1|-
CSARDLAGNTEAFF
TGCAGTGCTAGAGATCTTGCGGGGAACACTGAAGCTTTCTTT
>15|TRBV6-5|TRBD2|TRBJ2-7|many
CASSLWTSGTYEQYF
TGTGCCAGCAGTCTTTGGACTAGCGGAACCTACGAGCAGTACTTC
>17|TRBV7-6|TRBD2|TRBJ2-3|few
CASSLVSSGTSTDTQYF
TGTGCCAGCAGCTTAGTGTCTAGCGGGACTAGCACAGATACGCAGTATTTT
>15|TRBV7-9|-|TRBJ1-1|few
CASSFSTGRNTEAFF
TGTGCCAGCAGCTTCTCGACAGGAAGGAACACTGAAGCTTTCTTT
>18|TRBV18|TRBD2|TRBJ2-3|many
CASSPTPTLAGQTDTQYF
TGTGCCAGCTCACCGACCCCTACTCTAGCGGGACAGACAGATACGCAGTATTTT
>14|TRBV6-2/TRBV6-3|-|TRBJ2-3|-
CASGLWSATDTQYF
TGTGCCAGCGGCCTGTGGAGCGCCACAGATACGCAGTATTTT
>16|TRBV4-1|TRBD2|TRBJ2-4|-
CASSQESGAKRNIQYF
TGCGCCAGCAGCCAAGAGAGCGGGGCTAAGAGAAACATTCAGTACTTC
>14|TRBV12-3/TRBV12-4|TRBD1|TRBJ1-5|few
CASSSTGANQPQHF
TGTGCCAGCAGTTCTACAGGGGCCAATCAGCCCCAGCATTTT
>15|TRBV3-1|-|TRBJ1-2|few
CASSRGREVLYGYTF
TGTGCCAGCAGCCGGGGGCGGGAGGTCCTCTATGGCTACACCTTC
>14|TRBV24-1|TRBD1|TRBJ2-1|-
CATSDTGGSNEQFF
TGTGCCACCAGTGATACAGGGGGCTCAAATGAGCAGTTCTTC
>19|TRBV12-3/TRBV12-4|TRBD2|TRBJ2-2|-
CASSLTPGLAGGGTGELFF
TGTGCCAGCAGTTTAACCCCGGGACTAGCGGGGGGGGGGACCGGGGAGCTGTTTTTT
>12|TRBV19|-|TRBJ2-1|-
CATRQPGNEQFF
TGTGCCACCAGACAGCCTGGGAATGAGCAGTTCTTC
>17|TRBV12-3/TRBV12-4|TRBD1|TRBJ1-5|few
CASTPTTGGWTNQPQHF
TGTGCCAGCACTCCTACTACAGGGGGCTGGACCAATCAGCCCCAGCATTTT
>15|TRBV5-6|TRBD2|TRBJ2-3|few
CASSRGLAGEDTQYF
TGTGCCAGCAGCCGGGGACTAGCGGGAGAGGATACGCAGTATTTT
>16|TRBV5-1|-|TRBJ2-5|-
CASSLGGGNTQETQYF
TGCGCCAGCAGCTTAGGGGGTGGTAACACACAAGAGACCCAGTACTTC
>13|TRBV29-1|-|TRBJ1-4|-
CSVARNEGEKLFF
TGCAGCGTTGCGAGAAACGAAGGTGAAAAACTGTTTTTT
>15|TRBV7-8|-|TRBJ2-1|few
CASSLGQGGRNEQFF
TGTGCCAGCAGCTTAGGACAAGGGGGGAGAAATGAGCAGTTCTTC
>16|TRBV5-1|-|TRBJ2-7|few
CASSATTEFINYEQYF
TGCGCCAGCAGCGCTACTACTGAGTTCATTAACTACGAGCAGTACTTC
>16|TRBV5-5|TRBD1|TRBJ1-1|few
CASRIGQGTVETEAFF
TGTGCCAGCAGAATCGGACAGGGAACGGTGGAGACTGAAGCTTTCTTT
>15|TRBV12-3/TRBV12-4|TRBD1|TRBJ2-7|-
CASSFDNRGLYEQYF
TGTGCCAGCAGTTTTGATAACAGGGGGCTCTACGAGCAGTACTTC
>13|TRBV18|TRBD1|TRBJ2-4|few
CASSLDRKNIQYF
TGTGCCAGCTCCTTGGACAGGAAAAACATTCAGTACTTC
>14|TRBV10-3|TRBD1|TRBJ2-5|once
CAISDPGGLETQYF
TGTGCCATCAGTGATCCAGGGGGCCTGGAGACCCAGTACTTC
>11|TRBV9|-|TRBJ2-2|-
CASSRLGELFF
TGTGCCAGCAGCCGATTAGGGGAGCTGTTTTTT
>14|TRBV5-1|-|TRBJ2-3|few
CASIENLPTDTQYF
TGCGCCAGCATAGAGAACCTTCCCACAGATACGCAGTATTTT
>16|TRBV5-5|-|TRBJ1-5|-
CASSRQWGGDNQPQHF
TGTGCCAGCAGCCGCCAATGGGGGGGAGACAATCAGCCCCAGCATTTT
>12|TRBV7-8|-|TRBJ2-7|-
CASSLPGQEQYF
TGTGCCAGCAGCCTACCAGGCCAAGAGCAGTACTTC
>14|TRBV6-5|-|TRBJ2-7|-
CASRGARDSYEQYF
TGTGCCAGCAGAGGGGCTAGGGACTCCTACGAGCAGTACTTC
>16|TRBV18|-|TRBJ2-7|-
CASSPRQTGASYEQYF
TGTGCCAGCTCACCTCGGCAGACAGGAGCCTCCTACGAGCAGTACTTC
>14|TRBV4-3|-|TRBJ2-5|-
CASSPTRGGETQYF
TGCGCCAGCAGCCCGACCCGAGGAGGGGAGACCCAGTACTTC
>13|TRBV6-5|-|TRBJ1-6|-
CASSYQNNSPLHF
TGTGCCAGCAGTTACCAGAATAATTCACCCCTCCACTTT
>13|TRBV25-1|-|TRBJ1-1|-
CASSGGGGTEAFF
TGTGCCAGCAGCGGGGGAGGGGGCACTGAAGCTTTCTTT
>15|TRBV4-2|TRBD1|TRBJ1-6|few
CASSQSRQGDSPLHF
TGTGCCAGCAGCCAATCCCGGCAGGGGGATTCACCCCTCCACTTT
>15|TRBV12-3/TRBV12-4|-|TRBJ2-1|few
CASRGRRSSYNEQFF
TGTGCCAGCAGGGGGAGGCGGAGCTCCTACAATGAGCAGTTCTTC
>13|TRBV6-2/TRBV6-3|-|TRBJ2-2|-
CASRSPGDGELFF
TGTGCCAGCAGATCGCCGGGAGACGGGGAGCTGTTTTTT
>15|TRBV5-1|-|TRBJ2-7|-
CASSLVRAVTYEQYF
TGCGCCAGCAGCTTGGTCAGGGCCGTGACATACGAGCAGTACTTC
>17|TRBV4-3|-|TRBJ2-7|-
CASSQGAAGDPYYEQYF
TGCGCCAGCAGCCAAGGAGCCGCAGGGGACCCCTACTACGAGCAGTACTTC
>15|TRBV5-1|TRBD1|TRBJ1-4|-
CASSALGTVNEKLFF
TGCGCCAGCAGCGCACTCGGGACAGTGAATGAAAAACTGTTTTTT
>15|TRBV9|TRBD2|TRBJ2-7|few
CASSVGGGSRHEQYF
TGTGCCAGCAGCGTAGGGGGCGGGAGTCGCCACGAGCAGTACTTC
>13|TRBV7-2|-|TRBJ2-7|many
CASSTRATYEQYF
TGTGCCAGCAGCACCAGGGCAACCTACGAGCAGTACTTC